The entry that follows covers one T cell receptor (beta chain) sequence. The antigen remains unidentified. Germline-derived CDR1 and CDR2 are LGHNA and YNFKEQ. V trimming: 4 bases; J trimming: 2 bases; junction bases outside the gene matches: 17. There are 18 residues in the CDR3. PCR involved 60 Vbeta and 13 Jbeta primers. Profiled with immunoSEQ multiplex PCR; TCRdb holds only in-frame clones, not every one. There are about 150,000 clones in the sample; roughly 70% occur only once, and around 1.9% lies in the top ten. This sample was included in a study of cytomegalovirus exposure and HLA in healthy donors. General study findings and limits: For most TCR sequences rarity was the rule, although some public TCRs occurred in many donors. Further analysis, carried out later, found HLA-associated TCR beta chains more clonally expanded than equally common other chains.

Sequenced sample: PBMCs. The chain recombines TRBV4-2 with TRBJ2-7; TRBD2 agrees at 7 bases. This clonotype was obtained from a young man in good health and CMV-seronegative. The DNA for the CDR3 is TGTGCCAGCAGCCCCCTGGGGGTAGCGGGTAAACCGGCCTACGAGCAGTACTTC. This gives the protein CASSPLGVAGKPAYEQYF.